This entry features one TCR beta chain sequence. Its antigen is unknown. Sequencing used immunoSEQ multiplex PCR; TCRdb keeps in-frame clones, though not all of them. The sample includes about 140,000 clones, approximately 80% of them seen just once. This sample was included in a study of cytotoxic CD8 clonotypes in ibrutinib-treated CLL. Study conclusions and caveats: Clonality grew at ibrutinib response; at progression, it decreased back toward baseline.

The ends were cut back, 5 bases at V and 10 bases at J, with 16 bases in the middle. The germline V gene encodes CDR1 SGHTA and CDR2 FQGNSA. The CDR3 runs 13 residues. The sequencing used PBMCs, collected after 36 months of ibrutinib treatment. This sequence joins TRBV7-2 and TRBJ2-3; D might be TRBD1 or TRBD2, each matching 5 bases. The clonotype comes from a human donor with chronic lymphocytic leukemia. This CDR3 is CASSRDPFSSQYF. The CDR3 nucleotides read TGTGCCAGCAGCCGGGACCCTTTTTCTTCGCAGTATTTT.